These T cell receptor beta chains were read from a single sample in a study of tumor-infiltrating lymphocytes in primary liver carcinoma. TCRdb re-called the multiplex PCR reads with MiXCR, one entry per CDR3 protein. The table includes under 45,000 distinct CDR3 sequences, roughly four fifths detected once. Sequencing was carried out using liver tumor tissue from sampling region 4. Receptors were obtained from a man aged 35-49 years with primary liver carcinoma and hepatitis B virus infection. Both conserved end residues are trimmed from each CDR3. The order of the fields is D gene, V gene, J gene, CDR3 protein. A D gene is named only where the DNA matches it firmly.

D: -
V: TRBV4-2
J: TRBJ1-4
CDR3: ASSQAHRGKPL

D: -
V: TRBV28
J: TRBJ2-7
CDR3: ASKDGEQF

D: TRBD1
V: TRBV29-1
J: -
CDR3: SVSETGASDTQH

D: -
V: TRBV4-3
J: TRBJ2-2
CDR3: ASSSELPAPNTGELF

D: TRBD2
V: TRBV29-1
J: TRBJ2-2
CDR3: SVPGGGGELF

D: -
V: TRBV11-2
J: TRBJ2-5
CDR3: TSSLSRETPY

D: -
V: TRBV5-4
J: TRBJ2-7
CDR3: AISLAGFSYEQY

D: TRBD1
V: TRBV11-2
J: TRBJ2-6
CDR3: VSSMGGDRGISHSGANVLT

D: -
V: TRBV28
J: TRBJ1-2
CDR3: ASSLPQNFDYS

D: -
V: TRBV30
J: TRBJ2-7
CDR3: DWSREDSYGQY

D: -
V: TRBV7-9
J: TRBJ2-1
CDR3: ASSTDTAHSEQF

D: -
V: TRBV29-1
J: TRBJ2-1
CDR3: SVMCPRQDEQF

D: -
V: TRBV6-4
J: TRBJ2-5
CDR3: ASSETQY

D: TRBD2
V: TRBV5-1
J: TRBJ2-7
CDR3: GSSLAGAGGIFEQY

D: TRBD2
V: TRBV28
J: TRBJ2-1
CDR3: ASSSAGTSGSGI

D: -
V: TRBV7-3
J: TRBJ2-5
CDR3: ASSLKPRETRY

D: -
V: TRBV6-4
J: TRBJ2-2
CDR3: ASSGKESEELF

D: -
V: TRBV11-1
J: TRBJ2-3
CDR3: ASRLPRVSRDTQY

D: -
V: TRBV5-1
J: TRBJ1-6
CDR3: ASSPNTGTKNSPLH

D: -
V: TRBV6-2/TRBV6-3
J: TRBJ1-5
CDR3: ASSSQGSNQPQH

D: -
V: TRBV5-1
J: TRBJ2-7
CDR3: ASSSAGVGEQY

D: -
V: TRBV5-5
J: TRBJ2-7
CDR3: TSSLAPREGGQY

D: -
V: TRBV4-1
J: TRBJ1-5
CDR3: AGSQELWLSANQPQH

D: TRBD1
V: TRBV6-6
J: TRBJ1-1
CDR3: AGNTGGTTEAF

D: -
V: TRBV6-2/TRBV6-3
J: TRBJ2-2
CDR3: ACSYSSDTRELF

D: TRBD1
V: TRBV6-6
J: TRBJ1-6
CDR3: ASRPPTGAAYNSSLH

D: -
V: TRBV5-1
J: TRBJ1-2
CDR3: ASSHLSTVSGYGYT

D: -
V: TRBV15
J: TRBJ2-5
CDR3: ATSLQGGETQY

D: -
V: TRBV11-1
J: TRBJ2-3
CDR3: ASSFPRENTDRQY

D: TRBD1
V: TRBV11-2
J: TRBJ2-6
CDR3: ASSMVGDRGISFSGANVLT

D: TRBD2
V: TRBV5-4
J: TRBJ2-2
CDR3: ASSDSGLAGFANIGELF

D: -
V: TRBV11-1
J: TRBJ2-3
CDR3: ASSLPRESTDTRY

D: -
V: TRBV7-8
J: TRBJ1-3
CDR3: ASSYPYLQSGDTIY

D: -
V: TRBV29-1
J: TRBJ2-5
CDR3: SSEVPQQETHY

D: TRBD2
V: TRBV20-1
J: TRBJ2-5
CDR3: SALSVSGRVGETQY

D: -
V: TRBV6-6
J: TRBJ1-2
CDR3: ASNLIGVNGYT

D: -
V: TRBV2
J: TRBJ2-5
CDR3: ASSKDSNQETQY

D: -
V: TRBV29-1
J: -
CDR3: SIRFAGPQY

D: TRBD1
V: TRBV6-5
J: TRBJ1-6
CDR3: ASRYRGSSPLH

D: -
V: TRBV6-5
J: TRBJ2-7
CDR3: ARSSGHEQY

D: -
V: TRBV11-2
J: TRBJ2-7
CDR3: ASSSNRYSNKQY

D: -
V: TRBV29-1
J: -
CDR3: SFVQDTSHEQF

D: -
V: TRBV7-9
J: TRBJ2-7
CDR3: ASSRWILYELY

D: TRBD2
V: TRBV2
J: TRBJ2-3
CDR3: ASNERDDTDTQY

D: -
V: TRBV10-2
J: TRBJ2-3
CDR3: AGSHTDTQY

D: -
V: TRBV11-1
J: TRBJ2-7
CDR3: AGSLTGSGEYEQY

D: -
V: TRBV12-3/TRBV12-4
J: TRBJ1-5
CDR3: ASRHTGLPYQPQH

D: -
V: TRBV11-1
J: TRBJ2-3
CDR3: ISSSIRTDTRY

D: -
V: TRBV30
J: -
CDR3: AWIPGLAGSVTDTQH

D: -
V: TRBV5-4
J: TRBJ2-1
CDR3: ASSLRHSKDQF

D: -
V: TRBV6-2/TRBV6-3
J: TRBJ2-3
CDR3: TSPAGTRTPQY

D: TRBD1
V: TRBV29-1
J: TRBJ2-3
CDR3: SVDTKGATQY

D: -
V: TRBV6-2/TRBV6-3
J: TRBJ2-1
CDR3: ACSPSVTLRGEQF

D: -
V: TRBV11-2
J: TRBJ2-3
CDR3: ASSPPDRADAQY

D: -
V: TRBV6-2/TRBV6-3
J: -
CDR3: ASRDTEDRDEQF

D: -
V: TRBV29-1
J: TRBJ1-1
CDR3: NVRAGWGINTEAF

D: TRBD1
V: TRBV6-6
J: TRBJ1-1
CDR3: VSSETGVRTGAF